This T cell receptor beta chain came from a study of blood T cell repertoires in COVID-19. Profiling relied on immunoSEQ multiplex PCR, and the TCRdb table lists in-frame clones only, not all of them. The sample holds about 130,000 clones, around four fifths seen once. The CDR3 loop spans 18 amino acids. Trimming took 4 bases from V and 0 from J; bases not matched to a gene: 14. Per germline, CDR1 SGHRS and CDR2 YFSETQ. The sequenced sample consisted of peripheral blood. This sequence was found in a man in his 60s with acute or convalescent COVID-19. This rearrangement joins TRBV5-1 to TRBJ2-5; 8 nucleotides match TRBD1. DNA of the CDR3: TGCGCCAGCAGCCCCCTCGGACAGGGAGCGGCCTACCAAGAGACCCAGTACTTC. Translated: CASSPLGQGAAYQETQYF. Full variable domain (rest looked up from reference TRBV5-1 and TRBJ2-5): KAGVTQTPRYLIKTRGQQVTLSCSPISGHRSVSWYQQTPGQGLQFLFEYFSETQRNKGNFPGRFSGRQFSNSRSEMNVSTLELGDSALYLCASSPLGQGAAYQETQYFGPGTRLLVL.